The TCR beta chain under discussion was sequenced for a study of blood T cell repertoires in COVID-19. The CDR3 has 14 amino acids. The germline V gene has CDR1 SGHTA and CDR2 FQGNSA. Trimming stripped 3 bases from V and 0 bases from J, with 6 bases between. How the authors handled the data: By means of reference gene primer amplification, nucleated cell counts were estimated. The repertoire was sequenced with immunoSEQ multiplex PCR; TCRdb's copy has only in-frame clones and lacks some. Clonal size and the V and J genes are those of that table, whereas D and trimming came from the DNA. The sample carries 100,000 to 150,000 clones, roughly 88% recorded once.

Sample: peripheral blood. The chain employs TRBV7-2 and TRBJ1-3; D remains ambiguous. This sequence originates from a woman aged 45-59 years with active or convalescent COVID-19. The CDR3 sequence is CASSFRNSGNTIYF. In DNA, the CDR3 is TGTGCCAGCAGCTTCAGAAACTCTGGAAACACCATATATTTT.